The clone carrying this T cell receptor (beta chain) was observed at least ten times. The antigen is undetermined. All donors comprised healthy Caucasians. The data derive from a study of identical twins. Unique molecular identifiers were present on cDNA, and template switching added a universal primer site. TCRdb recomputed calls from the 5' RACE reads with MiXCR, one row per CDR3 protein. The data show 690,000 or so distinct CDR3 sequences, 5.5% to 6.5% seen once. The germline V gene has CDR1 SEHNR and CDR2 FQNEAQ (reference sequence). The CDR3 totals 13 residues. With V trimmed by 7 bases and J by 7 bases, 8 bases remained unmatched. Study results and caveats: Instead of following the same donors, the conclusions were based on cross-sectional statistical analysis. A partial confounding effect on zero-insertion analyses could come from invariant MAIT and iNKT cells.

V usage is TRBV7-9 and J usage is TRBJ1-2; 8 nucleotides line up with TRBD1. Sequenced sample: naive T cells sorted from blood. This clonotype was sampled from a man between 18 and 29 years old in good health. For the CDR3, the DNA is TGTGCCAGCACCCCGGGACAGGCGGGTGGCTACACCTTC. Protein: CASTPGQAGGYTF.